These 28 T cell receptor beta chains share one sample of origin, sequenced in a study of blood T cells in healthy people across ages. For the second PCR, which ran for about 7 to 11 cycles, a sample-barcoded 5' primer and a J-beta primer mix were used. TCRdb independently ran MiXCR on the 5' RACE reads; one entry per CDR3 protein. The sample records about 620,000 distinct CDR3 sequences, under 25% being singletons. Sample: blood. The receptors here all came from a man between 65 and 80 years old in good health.

This chain connects TRBV4-3 to TRBJ2-1; 7 nucleotides match TRBD2. The CDR3 has 18 amino acids. Looked up from germline, CDR1 is LGHNA and CDR2 is YSLEER. The V and J ends lost 4 bases and 6 bases, in that order; junction bases with no gene match: 18. CDR3 sequence: CASSLRGASGYVGNEQFF. The CDR3 DNA reads TGCGCCAGCAGCCTTCGAGGGGCTAGCGGTTACGTTGGCAATGAGCAGTTCTTC.

V gene TRBV5-1 combines with J gene TRBJ1-6, with TRBD1 matching over 9 bases. Germline CDR1 and CDR2: SGHRS and YFSETQ. Germline trimming cut 4 bases from V and 3 bases from J; bases unmatched to any gene: 5. The CDR3 has 16 residues. The DNA for the CDR3 is TGCGCCAGCAGCATCGGGGACAGGGACTATAATTCACCCCTCCACTTT. It translates to CASSIGDRDYNSPLHF.

This clonotype was seen at least ten times. The V gene is TRBV20-1, the J gene TRBJ2-1, with 7 positions matching TRBD2. V trimming: 1 base; J trimming: 8 bases; junction bases outside the gene matches: 14. The CDR3 consists of 16 residues. The germline V gene encodes CDR1 DFQATT and CDR2 SNEGSKA (reference sequence). The CDR3 reads CSARALLETGGDEQFF. The CDR3 DNA reads TGCAGTGCTAGAGCCCTCCTAGAGACGGGAGGCGATGAGCAGTTCTTC.

This clonotype turned up a few times. V and J are TRBV2 and TRBJ1-1; possibly TRBD1 for D (5 bases). Trimming took 6 bases from V and 0 from J, leaving 14 bases between them. Germline V gene sequence: CDR1 SNHLY, CDR2 FYNNEI. The CDR3 contains 15 residues. CDR3 nucleotide sequence: TGTGCCAGCAGCACACCCGGGGGTGTGAACACTGAAGCTTTCTTT. This translates into CASSTPGGVNTEAFF.

This chain links TRBV29-1 with TRBJ2-5; 9 bases are shared with TRBD2. This CDR3 spans 14 amino acids. The ends lost 5 bases at V and 4 bases at J; junction bases unmatched: 8. Germline loops: CDR1 SQVTM, CDR2 ANQGSEA. For the CDR3, the DNA is TGCAGCGTTAGAGCCGGGACTAGCAGAGAGACCCAGTACTTC. It specifies CSVRAGTSRETQYF. Full variable domain (missing parts from reference TRBV29-1 and TRBJ2-5): SAVISQKPSRDICQRGTSLTIQCQVDSQVTMMFWYRQQPGQSLTLIATANQGSEATYESGFVIDKFPISRPNLTFSTLTVSNMSPEDSSIYLCSVRAGTSRETQYFGPGTRLLVL.

Many counts were recorded for this clonotype. In nucleotides, the CDR3 is TGCGCCAGCAGCACGGGACAGGGCAACTATGGCTACACCTTC. Translating gives CASSTGQGNYGYTF. The chain links TRBV5-1 to TRBJ1-2; TRBD1 aligns across 9 bases. This CDR3 is 14 amino acids long. With 4 bases clipped from V and 2 bases from J, the junction kept 3 bases outside the gene matches. CDR1 and CDR2 (germline): SGHRS, YFSETQ.

Only one count was recorded for this clonotype. This rearrangement joins TRBV7-9 to TRBJ1-2, with 10 positions matching TRBD1. CDR3 length: 14 residues. Germline lookup yields CDR1 SEHNR and CDR2 FQNEAQ (reference sequence). With 3 bases clipped from V and 7 bases from J, the junction kept 5 bases outside the gene matches. The CDR3 sequence: CASSFAGTGAGYTF. CDR3 coding DNA: TGTGCCAGCAGCTTCGCCGGGACAGGGGCTGGCTACACCTTC. Based on the CDR3 plus reference TRBV7-9 and TRBJ1-2, the full variable domain is DTGVSQNPRHKITKRGQNVTFRCDPISEHNRLYWYRQTLGQGPEFLTYFQNEAQLEKSRLLSDRFSAERPKGSFSTLEIQRTEQGDSAMYLCASSFAGTGAGYTFGSGTRLTVV.

V gene TRBV7-2 combines with J gene TRBJ2-5; no reliable D call. In germline, CDR1 is SGHTA, CDR2 FQGNSA. V shed 4 bases and J shed 5 bases, with 8 bases lying between them. The CDR3 has 12 residues. This CDR3 reads CASSSRSETQYF. CDR3 DNA sequence: TGTGCCAGCAGCTCCCGGTCGGAGACCCAGTACTTC.

The sample holds many counts of this clonotype. The V call is TRBV6-1, the J call TRBJ2-3, with D possibly matching TRBD2 (6 bases). Trimming shortened V by 6 bases and J by 6 bases, and 25 bases separated the two germline ends. The germline V gene has CDR1 MNHNS and CDR2 SASEGT. The CDR3 consists of 17 residues. For the CDR3, the DNA is TGTGCCAGCAGCGGTGGAGGGGCACTCAACCTAGGGGATACGCAGTATTTT. Amino acids: CASSGGGALNLGDTQYF.

The chain carries TRBV21-1 and TRBJ2-5. TRBV21-1 is given as a pseudogene. The CDR3 has 11 residues. Written as DNA, the CDR3 is TGTGCCAGCAGCAGGTTGGTTTTTGAGTACTTC. Amino acid sequence: CASSRLVFEYF.

V and J are TRBV18 and TRBJ2-3; D uncertain. This CDR3 is 14 amino acids long. V lost 0 bases and J lost 4, with 8 bases in between. Germline CDR1 KGHSH, CDR2 LQKENI. The CDR3: CASSPPMAADTQYF. The CDR3 DNA is TGTGCCAGCTCACCACCTATGGCGGCAGATACGCAGTATTTT.

This clonotype was observed a handful of times. The chain employs TRBV7-2 and TRBJ2-2, with D unclear. With 7 bases removed from V and 1 base from J, the gap between germline ends came to 13 bases. In germline, CDR1 is SGHTA, CDR2 FQGNSA. The CDR3 has 15 amino acids. The CDR3 spells CASTNRMENTGELFF. The CDR3 DNA reads TGTGCCAGCACGAACCGGATGGAGAACACCGGGGAGCTGTTTTTT.

For the CDR3, the DNA is TGTGCCAGTTCCCTTTTAAACGAGCAGTACTTC. Its protein is CASSLLNEQYF. The chain combines TRBV6-2 or TRBV6-3 with TRBJ2-7, with D unresolved. This CDR3 has 11 residues. V was shortened by 9 bases and J by 5 bases, with 11 bases between the two germline ends. Per the germline V gene, CDR1 is MNHEY and CDR2 is SVGEGT.

This clonotype was counted at least ten times. This rearrangement joins TRBV7-2 to TRBJ2-1; maybe TRBD1 (5 bases). The CDR3 runs to 15 residues. Germline CDR1 is SGHTA and CDR2 is FQGNSA. Deletions cut 1 base from V and 0 bases from J, with 7 bases between. The CDR3 loop is CASSLGGASYNEQFF. The CDR3 nucleotides are TGTGCCAGCAGCTTAGGTGGGGCCTCCTACAATGAGCAGTTCTTC.

The chain combines TRBV12-3 or TRBV12-4 with TRBJ2-4; 7 nucleotides match TRBD1. Trimming cost V 2 bases and J 8 bases; bases outside gene matches: 3. The CDR3 consists of 13 residues. The CDR3 nucleotides read TGTGCCAGCAGTTTACAGGGGGTTGACATTCAGTACTTC. Translation gives CASSLQGVDIQYF.

This clonotype was counted ten times or more. This chain connects TRBV5-1 to TRBJ1-4; D remains unclear. There are 15 residues in the CDR3. Per germline, CDR1 SGHRS and CDR2 YFSETQ. V was cut by 3 bases and J by 2 bases, with 11 bases left in between. The DNA of the CDR3 is TGCGCCAGCAGCTGGGAGGGTCTGACTAATGAAAAACTGTTTTTT. It is translated as CASSWEGLTNEKLFF.

This clonotype was seen a handful of times. The chain employs TRBV28 and TRBJ1-1; D perhaps matches TRBD1 (6 bases). Between the trimmed V and J ends, which lost 9 bases and 1 base, there was a span of 12 bases. Per the germline V gene, CDR1 is MDHEN and CDR2 is SYDVKM. The CDR3 has 13 residues. CDR3 nucleotides: TGTGCCAGGGATGACAGGTCGAACACTGAAGCTTTCTTT. The encoded protein is CARDDRSNTEAFF.

This chain connects TRBV18 to TRBJ2-5; weak D call: TRBD2 (5 bases). The closer fit of TRBJ2-7 to the DNA end suggests the J call may be wrong. Germline V gives CDR1 KGHSH, CDR2 LQKENI. The CDR3 consists of 14 residues. The CDR3 region has the DNA TGTGCCAGCTCACCACCAGAGGGTACCTACGAGCAGTACTTC. It codes for CASSPPEGTYEQYF.

This clonotype was seen more than once but under ten times. The chain uses TRBV9 and TRBJ2-7, with 8 bases lining up with TRBD1. The J segment lost 4 bases and the V segment lost 3 bases, leaving 18 bases of the junction unmatched. This CDR3 region has 18 residues. CDR1 SGDLS and CDR2 YYNGEE come from the germline V gene. The CDR3 nucleotides read TGTGCCAGCAGCGAATTGGACAGGGACCCCGCTTTGGGGTACGAGCAGTACTTC. Encoded protein: CASSELDRDPALGYEQYF.

This clonotype was seen a handful of times. The chain employs TRBV6-6 and TRBJ2-7; 7 bases are a match to TRBD1. The J call could be wrong; TRBJ2-5 is a better fit for the DNA end. Germline V lookup: CDR1 MNHNY, CDR2 SVGAGI (reference sequence). CDR3 size: 14 residues. The CDR3 reads CASRIDRAQETQYF. The CDR3 DNA reads TGTGCCAGCAGGATCGACAGGGCGCAAGAGACCCAGTACTTC.

The rearrangement links TRBV2 to TRBJ2-5; 10 nucleotides align to TRBD2. The J call may be faulty, since TRBJ2-1 better matches the DNA end. The V gene's germline CDR1 is SNHLY and CDR2 FYNNEI. There are 12 residues in the CDR3. This CDR3 reads CASSDSGRIQFF. CDR3 DNA: TGTGCCAGCAGCGATAGCGGGAGGATCCAGTTCTTC.

This clonotype was counted only a few times. CDR3 sequence: CSVVGAMNPETQYF. The CDR3 bases are TGCAGCGTTGTCGGCGCTATGAACCCAGAGACCCAGTACTTC. The chain uses TRBV29-1 and TRBJ2-5; D gene uncertain. V was clipped by 4 bases and J by 4 bases, with 16 bases between them. Germline assignment: CDR1 SQVTM and CDR2 ANQGSEA. The CDR3 extends over 14 amino acids.

The chain combines TRBV9 with TRBJ2-7, with D perhaps being TRBD1 or TRBD2 (5 bases each). V lost 0 bases and J 3 bases, leaving 10 bases between the germline ends. Germline CDR1 and CDR2: SGDLS and YYNGEE. CDR3 length equals 14 residues. CDR3 DNA sequence: TGTGCCAGCAGCGTAGATGAGGGGCACTACGAGCAGTACTTC. This sequence encodes CASSVDEGHYEQYF.

The rearrangement uses TRBV28 and TRBJ1-6; 8 bases map to TRBD1. V dropped 7 bases and J dropped 6; count of bases not matched to a gene: 11. Germline V gene lookup returns CDR1 MDHEN and CDR2 SYDVKM. This CDR3 comprises 16 residues. The CDR3 spells CASTDPGGVGNSPLHF. The CDR3 DNA reads as TGTGCCAGCACCGATCCAGGGGGCGTAGGTAATTCACCCCTCCACTTT.

V is TRBV19 and J is TRBJ2-1; tentative D call: TRBD1 (5 bases). Germline CDR1 and CDR2: LNHDA and SQIVND (reference sequence). The CDR3 has 14 amino acids. V lost 5 bases and J lost 0, with 8 bases in between. In DNA, the CDR3 is TGTGCCAGTAGTGGACACAGCTCCTACAATGAGCAGTTCTTC. Its translation is CASSGHSSYNEQFF.

On this clonotype itself: One junction end does not reproduce the germline sequence, and a read error may be involved. This chain uses TRBV7-2 with TRBJ2-1, with TRBD2 matching over 7 bases. CDR3 length: 15 residues. CDR1 and CDR2 (germline): SGHTA, FQGNSA. The CDR3 DNA reads TGTGCCTGCAGCTTAACGGCGGGAGCTCTCAATGAGCAGTTCTTC. This encodes CACSLTAGALNEQFF.

The V gene is TRBV6-5, the J gene TRBJ2-5, with 13 positions matching TRBD2. Near its end, the DNA agrees better with TRBJ2-7, so the J call may be wrong. CDR3 size: 17 residues. The V gene's germline CDR1 is MNHEY and CDR2 SVGAGI. The CDR3 nucleotides read TGTGCCAGCAGTTGGCTCGCGGGGACTAGCGGGATCTACGAGCAGTACTTC. Residues: CASSWLAGTSGIYEQYF.

There are a few counts of this clonotype. V usage is TRBV6-1 and J usage is TRBJ2-4, with 11 nucleotides matching TRBD2. Germline V gene sequence: CDR1 MNHNS, CDR2 SASEGT. J gave up 0 bases and V 2 bases, and 12 bases lay outside the gene matches. The CDR3 has 20 residues. For the CDR3, the DNA is TGTGCCAGCAGTGAACCCCGGAGTAGCGGGAGGGCCACAGCCAAAAACATTCAGTACTTC. Translation gives CASSEPRSSGRATAKNIQYF.